What follows are 20 T cell receptor beta chains derived from one specimen sequenced in a study of beta chain features in type 1 diabetes. Study-wide results and caveats: TCRB CDR3s were moderately but significantly shorter in Type 1 diabetes patients in all four CD4+ subsets.

Every bit of the isolated RNA underwent reverse transcription, so sequencing read expressed TCRB transcripts. Generated by immunoSEQ multiplex PCR, the TCRdb table keeps only in-frame clones and is missing some. Here the sample spans 50,000 or so clones, 35% to 50% being singletons. The antigens for these receptors are not known. Sequencing was performed on Tregs from blood. The receptor set was obtained from a man aged 25 to 45 with type 1 diabetes.

There are a few counts of this clone. The genes are TRBV2 and TRBJ2-1, with TRBD2 matching 9 bases. The V segment lost 4 bases and the J segment 5 bases; nucleotides outside the gene matches: 6. CDR1 and CDR2 from the germline V gene are SNHLY and FYNNEI. The CDR3 totals 15 residues. CDR3: CASSAARLADNEQFF. The CDR3 region has the DNA TGTGCCAGCAGTGCGGCCAGACTAGCGGACAATGAGCAGTTCTTC.

The chain has TRBV5-1 and TRBJ2-2; D is perhaps TRBD1 (6 bases). CDR1 and CDR2 (germline): SGHRS, YFSETQ. V dropped 2 bases and J dropped 7 bases, with 15 bases sitting between them. The CDR3 has 15 residues. The CDR3 sequence is CASSLGTQTYGELFF. The CDR3 DNA reads as TGCGCCAGCAGCTTAGGGACACAGACCTACGGGGAGCTGTTTTTT.

The chain employs TRBV27 and TRBJ2-7; TRBD2 matches at 8 bases. The CDR3 is 15 residues long. The J segment lost 6 bases and the V segment lost 6 bases, leaving 13 bases of the junction unmatched. Germline-derived CDR1 and CDR2 are MNHEY and SMNVEV (reference sequence). Written as DNA, the CDR3 is TGTGCCAGCAGCTCCTTCCTAGCGGGCGTCAGCGAGCAGTACTTC. It codes for CASSSFLAGVSEQYF.

This clone was counted only a few times. This chain connects TRBV27 to TRBJ1-4; the match to TRBD1 covers 12 bases. The V and J ends lost 2 bases and 7 bases, in that order; junction bases with no gene match: 8. The germline V gene has CDR1 MNHEY and CDR2 SMNVEV (reference sequence). The CDR3 contains 17 residues. The CDR3 region is CASSLRDRGLSPEKLFF. The CDR3 nucleotides are TGTGCCAGCAGTTTACGGGACAGGGGGCTATCCCCTGAAAAACTGTTTTTT.

This clone occurred a few times. The chain recombines TRBV5-1 with TRBJ1-1, with D uncertain. CDR3 length: 13 amino acids. V gave up 5 bases and J gave up 3 bases, with 11 bases separating them. Germline CDR1 is SGHRS and CDR2 is YFSETQ. The CDR3 is CASRAVLDTEAFF. CDR3 DNA: TGCGCCAGCAGGGCGGTCTTGGACACTGAAGCTTTCTTT.

The V call is TRBV2, the J call TRBJ2-3, with 9 bases that match TRBD1. This CDR3 has 15 residues. Unmatched junction bases numbered 3, after V lost 5 bases and J lost 0 bases. Germline values: CDR1 SNHLY, CDR2 FYNNEI. The CDR3 protein is CASSWDRASTDTQYF. The CDR3 DNA reads as TGTGCCAGCAGTTGGGACAGGGCTAGCACAGATACGCAGTATTTT.

The chain carries TRBV7-2 and TRBJ2-7; TRBD2 aligns across 13 bases. J was trimmed by 6 bases and V by 1 base; bases with no gene match: 9. The CDR3 contains 17 residues. Per the germline V gene, CDR1 is SGHTA and CDR2 is FQGNSA. In nucleotides, the CDR3 is TGTGCCAGCAGCTTAGAGGGAAGGGGACTAGCGGGATCCGAGCAGTACTTC. It specifies CASSLEGRGLAGSEQYF.

In its sample, this clone was seen a few times. The chain has TRBV5-6 and TRBJ2-5; the D gene is possibly TRBD1 (6 bases). The germline V and J ends were trimmed by 0 bases and 2 bases, with 8 bases remaining between them. CDR1 is SGHDT and CDR2 is YYEEEE in the germline V gene. This CDR3 is 14 amino acids long. CDR3 bases: TGTGCCAGCAGCTTGGGTGACAGGCAAGAGACCCAGTACTTC. Amino acid sequence: CASSLGDRQETQYF.

This clone is judged medium-sized (0.01 to 0.1%). The chain is built from TRBV5-4 and TRBJ2-3, with a weak D call TRBD2 (5 bases). Trimming took 4 bases from V and 2 from J, leaving 14 bases between them. In germline, CDR1 is SGHNT, CDR2 YYREEE (reference sequence). The CDR3 covers 15 residues. CDR3 residues: CASSARLPYTDTQYF. CDR3 coding DNA: TGTGCCAGCAGCGCCCGACTACCGTACACAGATACGCAGTATTTT. Using reference TRBV5-4 and TRBJ2-3 for the parts outside the CDR3, the full variable domain is ETGVTQSPTHLIKTRGQQVTLRCSSQSGHNTVSWYQQALGQGPQFIFQYYREEENGRGNFPPRFSGLQFPNYSSELNVNALELDDSALYLCASSARLPYTDTQYFGPGTRLTVL.

In this sample, this clone turned up a few times. The J gene is TRBJ1-3, the V gene TRBV10-3; 9 bases fit TRBD1. CDR3 length: 16 amino acids. Germline assignment: CDR1 ENHRY and CDR2 SYGVKD. J lost 1 base, V lost 6 bases, and 7 bases had no gene match. CDR3 amino acids: CAISTGTGSSGNTIYF. CDR3 bases: TGTGCCATCAGCACCGGGACAGGGAGTTCTGGAAACACCATATATTTT.

This clone was observed a handful of times. This sequence joins TRBV7-9 and TRBJ2-1, with a tentative D call TRBD2 (5 bases). V was cut by 5 bases and J by 10 bases, with 15 bases left in between. Looked up from germline, CDR1 is SEHNR and CDR2 is FQNEAQ (reference sequence). This CDR3 spans 13 amino acids. CDR3 in DNA: TGTGCCAGCAGCGCTTCCTATTCGGGGGAGCAGTTCTTC. This codes for CASSASYSGEQFF.

This clone has only a few counts. This chain uses TRBV25-1 with TRBJ1-1, with 7 bases matching TRBD1. CDR1 and CDR2 (germline): MGHDK, SYGVNS. This CDR3 has 13 residues. V gave up 4 bases and J gave up 6 bases; unmatched junction bases: 5. CDR3 in amino acids: CASSVPGGPEAFF. In nucleotides, the CDR3 is TGTGCCAGCAGTGTCCCAGGGGGTCCTGAAGCTTTCTTT.

The J gene is TRBJ2-5, the V gene TRBV7-3; tentatively, D is TRBD2 (5 bases). Germline V lookup: CDR1 SGHTA, CDR2 FQGTGA. The CDR3 is 14 amino acids. Between the trimmed V and J ends, which lost 5 bases and 2 bases, there was a span of 12 bases. For the CDR3, the DNA is TGTGCCAGCAGCCCTACTTCGGGGCAAGAGACCCAGTACTTC. Translated, it gives CASSPTSGQETQYF.

The chain links TRBV7-2 to TRBJ1-2, with 9 bases that match TRBD1. Germline lookup yields CDR1 SGHTA and CDR2 FQGNSA. The CDR3 totals 14 residues. Trimming took 5 bases from V and 6 from J; bases not matched to a gene: 7. CDR3 bases: TGTGCCAGCAGCCGACCGGGACAGGGTGATGGCTACACCTTC. Translating gives CASSRPGQGDGYTF. The variable domain in full, with the rest retrieved from reference TRBV7-2 and TRBJ1-2, is GAGVSQSPSNKVTEKGKDVELRCDPISGHTALYWYRQSLGQGLEFLIYFQGNSAPDKSGLPSDRFSAERTGGSVSTLTIQRTQQEDSAVYLCASSRPGQGDGYTFGSGTRLTVV.

The rearrangement uses TRBV6-5 and TRBJ2-7, with 9 bases that match TRBD2. J lost 0 bases, V lost 6 bases, and 3 bases had no gene match. Germline V gives CDR1 MNHEY, CDR2 SVGAGI. The length of the CDR3 is 14 residues. CDR3 coding DNA: TGTGCCAGCAGACGAGCGGGAGGCTCCTACGAGCAGTACTTC. Protein: CASRRAGGSYEQYF.

This clone was detected only a few times. The chain is built from TRBV4-1 and TRBJ1-2; 7 bases are shared with TRBD1. Germline assignment: CDR1 MGHRA and CDR2 YSYEKL. V lost 2 bases to trimming and J lost 0 bases; unmatched junction nucleotides: 3. This CDR3 is 15 amino acids long. The DNA for the CDR3 is TGCGCCAGCAGCCAATGGACAGGAGCTAACTATGGCTACACCTTC. Translation gives CASSQWTGANYGYTF.

The chain has TRBV6-6 and TRBJ1-4; D may be TRBD1 (6 bases). The V end was cut by 0 bases, the J end by 6 bases, with 11 bases between. The CDR3 is 15 amino acids. Germline CDR1 and CDR2: MNHNY and SVGAGI (reference sequence). CDR3 sequence reads: CASSYSRTADEKLFF. CDR3 in DNA: TGTGCCAGCAGTTACTCGAGGACAGCCGATGAAAAACTGTTTTTT.

This chain uses TRBV11-2 with TRBJ1-1; TRBD1 matches at 7 bases. V lost 5 bases and J lost 2; bases outside the gene matches: 11. The CDR3 contains 16 residues. CDR1 SGHAT and CDR2 FQNNGV come from the germline V gene. CDR3 region: CASSSRDRWVNTEAFF. The CDR3 DNA is TGTGCCAGCAGCAGCCGGGACAGATGGGTAAACACTGAAGCTTTCTTT.

CDR3 nucleotides: TGTGCCAGCAGCCCTCAGACTAGCGTAAGCTCCTACAATGAGCAGTTCTTC. As protein: CASSPQTSVSSYNEQFF. The J gene is TRBJ2-1, the V gene TRBV7-3; 8 nucleotides agree with TRBD2. This CDR3 comprises 17 residues. The V segment lost 5 bases and the J segment 0 bases; nucleotides outside the gene matches: 9. Germline CDR1 and CDR2: SGHTA and FQGTGA. Supplemented by reference TRBV7-3 and TRBJ2-1, the full variable domain reads GAGVSQTPSNKVTEKGKYVELRCDPISGHTALYWYRQSLGQGPEFLIYFQGTGAADDSGLPNDRFFAVRPEGSVSTLKIQRTERGDSAVYLCASSPQTSVSSYNEQFFGPGTRLTVL.

CDR3 protein: CASSFQRGVGETQYF. The CDR3 DNA follows: TGTGCCAGCAGCTTCCAGCGGGGGGTAGGGGAGACCCAGTACTTC. V gene TRBV7-2 combines with J gene TRBJ2-5, with 9 bases that match TRBD2. The CDR3 is made up of 15 amino acids. The germline CDR1 and CDR2 sequences are SGHTA and FQGNSA. The V segment lost 3 bases and the J segment 5 bases; nucleotides outside the gene matches: 7.